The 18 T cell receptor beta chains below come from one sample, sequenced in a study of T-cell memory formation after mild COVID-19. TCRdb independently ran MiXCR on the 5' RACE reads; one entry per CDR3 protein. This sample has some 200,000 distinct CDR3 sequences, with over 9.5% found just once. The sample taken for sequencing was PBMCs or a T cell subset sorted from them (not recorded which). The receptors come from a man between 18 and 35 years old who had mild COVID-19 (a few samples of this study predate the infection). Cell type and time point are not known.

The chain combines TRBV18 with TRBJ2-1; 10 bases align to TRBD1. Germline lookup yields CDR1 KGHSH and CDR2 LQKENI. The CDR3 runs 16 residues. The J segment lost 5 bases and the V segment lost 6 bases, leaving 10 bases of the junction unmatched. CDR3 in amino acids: CASSPGTGTGDNEQFF. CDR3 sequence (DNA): TGTGCCAGCTCTCCTGGTACCGGGACAGGGGACAATGAGCAGTTCTTC. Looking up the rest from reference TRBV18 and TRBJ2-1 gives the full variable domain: NAGVMQNPRHLVRRRGQEARLRCSPMKGHSHVYWYRQLPEEGLKFMVYLQKENIIDESGMPKERFSAEFPKEGPSILRIQQVVRGDSAAYFCASSPGTGTGDNEQFFGPGTRLTVL.

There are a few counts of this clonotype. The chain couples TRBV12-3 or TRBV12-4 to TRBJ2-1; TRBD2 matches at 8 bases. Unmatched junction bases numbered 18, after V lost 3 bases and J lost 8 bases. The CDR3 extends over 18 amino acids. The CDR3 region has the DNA TGTGCCAGCAGTTTCTTGGTTCGAGGACTAGCTGATCGCGATGAGCAGTTCTTC. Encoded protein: CASSFLVRGLADRDEQFF.

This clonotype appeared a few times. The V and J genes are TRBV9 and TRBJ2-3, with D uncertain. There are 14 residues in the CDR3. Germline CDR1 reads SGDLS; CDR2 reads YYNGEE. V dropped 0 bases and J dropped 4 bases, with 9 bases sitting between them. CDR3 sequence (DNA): TGTGCCAGCAGCGTAGACCTGCTCGCAGATACGCAGTATTTT. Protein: CASSVDLLADTQYF.

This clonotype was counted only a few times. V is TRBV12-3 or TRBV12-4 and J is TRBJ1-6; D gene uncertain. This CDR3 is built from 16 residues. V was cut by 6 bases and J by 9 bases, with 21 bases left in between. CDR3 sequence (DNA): TGTGCCAGCAGCGGGTCGGTTGCCGGCCTCTCTTCACCCCTCCACTTT. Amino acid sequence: CASSGSVAGLSSPLHF.

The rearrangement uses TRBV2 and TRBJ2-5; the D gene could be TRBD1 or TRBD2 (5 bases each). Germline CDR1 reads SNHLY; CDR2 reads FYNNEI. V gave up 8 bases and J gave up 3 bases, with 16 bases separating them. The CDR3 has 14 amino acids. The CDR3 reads CASGPGTEKETQYF. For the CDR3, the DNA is TGTGCCAGCGGACCCGGGACGGAGAAAGAGACCCAGTACTTC.

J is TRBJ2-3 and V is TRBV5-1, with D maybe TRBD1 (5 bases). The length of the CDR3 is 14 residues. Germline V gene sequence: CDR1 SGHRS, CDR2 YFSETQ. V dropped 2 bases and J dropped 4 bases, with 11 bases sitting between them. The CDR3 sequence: CASSFWGRSDTQYF. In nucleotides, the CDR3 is TGCGCCAGCAGCTTTTGGGGCAGGTCAGATACGCAGTATTTT. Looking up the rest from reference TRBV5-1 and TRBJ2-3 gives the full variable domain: KAGVTQTPRYLIKTRGQQVTLSCSPISGHRSVSWYQQTPGQGLQFLFEYFSETQRNKGNFPGRFSGRQFSNSRSEMNVSTLELGDSALYLCASSFWGRSDTQYFGPGTRLTVL.

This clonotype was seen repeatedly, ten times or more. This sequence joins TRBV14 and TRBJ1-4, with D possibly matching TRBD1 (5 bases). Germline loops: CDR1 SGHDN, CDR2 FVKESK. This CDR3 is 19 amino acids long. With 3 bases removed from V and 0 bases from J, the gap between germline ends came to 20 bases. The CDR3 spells CASSQAYGRSRATNEKLFF. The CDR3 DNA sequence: TGTGCCAGCAGCCAGGCCTACGGGCGGTCCAGGGCAACTAATGAAAAACTGTTTTTT.

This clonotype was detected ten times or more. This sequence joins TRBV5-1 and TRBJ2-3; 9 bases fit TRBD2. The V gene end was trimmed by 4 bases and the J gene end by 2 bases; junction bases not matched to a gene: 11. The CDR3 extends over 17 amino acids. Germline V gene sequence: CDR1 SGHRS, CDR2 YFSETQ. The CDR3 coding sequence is TGCGCCAGCAGCCCTGGTGGTAGCGGGGGAGACACAGATACGCAGTATTTT. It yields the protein CASSPGGSGGDTDTQYF.

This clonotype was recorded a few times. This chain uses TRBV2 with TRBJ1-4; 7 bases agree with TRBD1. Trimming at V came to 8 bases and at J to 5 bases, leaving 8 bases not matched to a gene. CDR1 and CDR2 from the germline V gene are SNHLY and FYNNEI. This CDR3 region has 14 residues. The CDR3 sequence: CASRDGQANEKLFF. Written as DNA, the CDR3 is TGTGCCAGCCGAGATGGACAGGCCAATGAAAAACTGTTTTTT.

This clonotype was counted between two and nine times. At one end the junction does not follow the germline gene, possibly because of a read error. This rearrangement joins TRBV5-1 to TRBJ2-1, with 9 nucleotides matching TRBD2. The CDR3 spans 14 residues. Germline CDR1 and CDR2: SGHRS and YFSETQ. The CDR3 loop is CASSLISGGSFWLF. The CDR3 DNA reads TGCGCCAGCAGCTTGATTAGCGGGGGTAGCTTTTGGCTCTTC.

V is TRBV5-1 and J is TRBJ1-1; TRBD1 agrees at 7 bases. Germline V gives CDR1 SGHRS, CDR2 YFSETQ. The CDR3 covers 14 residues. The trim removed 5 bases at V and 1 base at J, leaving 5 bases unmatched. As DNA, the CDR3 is TGCGCCAGCAGATTCCGGGACAGGAACACTGAAGCTTTCTTT. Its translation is CASRFRDRNTEAFF.

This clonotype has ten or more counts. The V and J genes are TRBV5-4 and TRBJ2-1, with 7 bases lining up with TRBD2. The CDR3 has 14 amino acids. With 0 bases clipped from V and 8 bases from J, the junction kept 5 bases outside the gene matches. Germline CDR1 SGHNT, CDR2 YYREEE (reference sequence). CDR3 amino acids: CASSLDRGVYEQFF. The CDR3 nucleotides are TGTGCCAGCAGCTTGGATCGGGGGGTATATGAGCAGTTCTTC.

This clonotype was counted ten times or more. The CDR3 DNA follows: TGCAGCGTTGAGGACCCTCGTCGGGGGGCAGCCAAAAACATTCAGTACTTC. As protein: CSVEDPRRGAAKNIQYF. The chain employs TRBV29-1 and TRBJ2-4, with a weak D call TRBD2 (7 bases). The V gene's germline CDR1 is SQVTM and CDR2 ANQGSEA. The CDR3 extends over 17 amino acids. V was clipped by 3 bases and J by 0 bases, with 18 bases between them.

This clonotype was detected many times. The CDR3 nucleotides are TGTGCCAGCACCTCCGGGACAGGGGTAACTGAAGCTTTCTTT. Protein: CASTSGTGVTEAFF. The chain carries TRBV2 and TRBJ1-1; 10 bases line up with TRBD1. Germline CDR1 and CDR2: SNHLY and FYNNEI. V shed 7 bases, J shed 5 bases, and the junction held 7 bases outside the gene matches. The length of the CDR3 is 14 residues.

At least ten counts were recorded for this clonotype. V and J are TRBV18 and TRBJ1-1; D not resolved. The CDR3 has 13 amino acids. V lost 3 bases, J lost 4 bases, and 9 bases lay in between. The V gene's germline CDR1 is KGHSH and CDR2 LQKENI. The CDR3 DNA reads TGTGCCAGCTCACCGGCAGCGGGCACTGAAGCTTTCTTT. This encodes CASSPAAGTEAFF. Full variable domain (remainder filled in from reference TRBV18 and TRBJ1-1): NAGVMQNPRHLVRRRGQEARLRCSPMKGHSHVYWYRQLPEEGLKFMVYLQKENIIDESGMPKERFSAEFPKEGPSILRIQQVVRGDSAAYFCASSPAAGTEAFFGQGTRLTVV.

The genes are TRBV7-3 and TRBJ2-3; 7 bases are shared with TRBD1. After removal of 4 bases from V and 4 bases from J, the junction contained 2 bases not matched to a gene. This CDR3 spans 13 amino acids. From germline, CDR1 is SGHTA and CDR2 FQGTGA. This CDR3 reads CASSWGTADTQYF. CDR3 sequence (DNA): TGTGCCAGCAGCTGGGGGACAGCAGATACGCAGTATTTT.

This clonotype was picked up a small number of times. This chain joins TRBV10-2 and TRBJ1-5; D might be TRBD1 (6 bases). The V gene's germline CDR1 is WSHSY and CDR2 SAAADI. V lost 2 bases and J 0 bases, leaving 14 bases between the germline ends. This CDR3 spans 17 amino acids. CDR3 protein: CASSEVRDTYSNQPQHF. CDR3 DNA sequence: TGCGCCAGCAGTGAGGTCCGGGACACATATAGCAATCAGCCCCAGCATTTT.

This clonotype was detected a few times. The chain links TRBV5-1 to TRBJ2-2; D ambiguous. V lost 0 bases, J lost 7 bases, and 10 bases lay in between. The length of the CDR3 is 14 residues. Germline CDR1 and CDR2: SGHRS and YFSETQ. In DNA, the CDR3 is TGCGCCAGCAGCTTGGGTCTAGTTGGCGGGGAGCTGTTTTTT. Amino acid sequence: CASSLGLVGGELFF.